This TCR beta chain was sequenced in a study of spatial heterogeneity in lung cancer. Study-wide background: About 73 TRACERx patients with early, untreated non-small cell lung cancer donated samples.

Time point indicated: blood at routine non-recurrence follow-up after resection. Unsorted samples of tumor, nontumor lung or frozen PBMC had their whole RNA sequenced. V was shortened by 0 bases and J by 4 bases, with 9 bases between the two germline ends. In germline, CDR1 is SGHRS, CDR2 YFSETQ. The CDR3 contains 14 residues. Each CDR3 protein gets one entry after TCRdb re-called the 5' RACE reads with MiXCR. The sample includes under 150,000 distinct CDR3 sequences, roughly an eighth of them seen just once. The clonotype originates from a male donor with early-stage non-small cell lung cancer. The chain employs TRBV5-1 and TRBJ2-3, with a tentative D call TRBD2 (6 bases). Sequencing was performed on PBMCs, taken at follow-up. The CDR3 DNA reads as TGCGCCAGCAGCTTGGAGGCTAGCGCAGATACGCAGTATTTT. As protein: CASSLEASADTQYF.